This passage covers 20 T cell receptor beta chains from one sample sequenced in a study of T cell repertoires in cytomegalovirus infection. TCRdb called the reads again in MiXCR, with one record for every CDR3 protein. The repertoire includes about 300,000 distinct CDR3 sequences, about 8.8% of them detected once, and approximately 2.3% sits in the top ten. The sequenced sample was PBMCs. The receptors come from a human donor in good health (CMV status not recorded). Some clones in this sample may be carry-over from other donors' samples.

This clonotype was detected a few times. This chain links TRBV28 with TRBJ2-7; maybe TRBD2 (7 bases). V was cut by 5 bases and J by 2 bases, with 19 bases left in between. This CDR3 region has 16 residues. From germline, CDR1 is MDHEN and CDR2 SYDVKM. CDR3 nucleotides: TGTGCCAGCAGTCTAGGGCGGGGGCTCCTCCCCTACGAGCAGTACGTC. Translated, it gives CASSLGRGLLPYEQYV.

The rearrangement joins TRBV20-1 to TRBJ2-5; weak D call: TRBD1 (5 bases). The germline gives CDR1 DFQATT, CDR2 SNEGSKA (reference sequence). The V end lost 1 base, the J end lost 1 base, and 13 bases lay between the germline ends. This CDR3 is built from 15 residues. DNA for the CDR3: TGCAGTGCTAGAGTTCCAGGAAGGGGCCAAGAGACCCAGTACTTC. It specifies CSARVPGRGQETQYF.

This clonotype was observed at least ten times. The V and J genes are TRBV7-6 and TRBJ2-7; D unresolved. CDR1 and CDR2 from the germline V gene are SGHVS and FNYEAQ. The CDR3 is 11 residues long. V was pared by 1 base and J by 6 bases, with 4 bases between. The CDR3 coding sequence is TGTGCCAGCAGCTTAGGGGCCGAGCAGTACGTC. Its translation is CASSLGAEQYV.

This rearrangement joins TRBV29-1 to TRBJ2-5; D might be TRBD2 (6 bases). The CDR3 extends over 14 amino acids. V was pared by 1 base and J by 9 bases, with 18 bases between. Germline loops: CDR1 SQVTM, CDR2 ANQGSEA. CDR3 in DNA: TGCAGCGTTGAAGGTGGGACTTCGCTGGGGTCCCAGTACTTC. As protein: CSVEGGTSLGSQYF.

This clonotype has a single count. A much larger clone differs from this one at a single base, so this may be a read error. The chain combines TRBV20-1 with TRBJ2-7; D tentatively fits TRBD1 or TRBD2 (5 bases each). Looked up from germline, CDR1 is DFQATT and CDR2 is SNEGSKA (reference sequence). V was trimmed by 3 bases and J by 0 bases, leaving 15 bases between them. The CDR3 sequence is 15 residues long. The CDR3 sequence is CSASGTQLSSYEQYF. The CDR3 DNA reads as TGCAGTGCTAGTGGGACCCAACTAAGCTCCTACGAGCAGTACTTC.

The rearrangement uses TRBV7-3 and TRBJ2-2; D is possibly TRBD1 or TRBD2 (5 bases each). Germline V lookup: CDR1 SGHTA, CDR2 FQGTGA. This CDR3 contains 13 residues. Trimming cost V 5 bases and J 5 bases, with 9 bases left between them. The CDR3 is CASSPGTTGELFF. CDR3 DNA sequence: TGTGCCAGCAGCCCCGGGACGACCGGGGAGCTGTTTTTT. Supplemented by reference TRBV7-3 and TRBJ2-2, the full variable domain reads GAGVSQTPSNKVTEKGKYVELRCDPISGHTALYWYRQSLGQGPEFLIYFQGTGAADDSGLPNDRFFAVRPEGSVSTLKIQRTERGDSAVYLCASSPGTTGELFFGEGSRLTVL.

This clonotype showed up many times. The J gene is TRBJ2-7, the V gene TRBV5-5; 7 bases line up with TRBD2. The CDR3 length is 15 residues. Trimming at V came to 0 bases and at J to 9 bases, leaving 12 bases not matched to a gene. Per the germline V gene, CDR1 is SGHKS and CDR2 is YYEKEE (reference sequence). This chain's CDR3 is CASSLEAGPGGRQYF. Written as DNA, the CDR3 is TGTGCCAGCAGCTTGGAAGCTGGGCCGGGGGGAAGGCAGTACTTC.

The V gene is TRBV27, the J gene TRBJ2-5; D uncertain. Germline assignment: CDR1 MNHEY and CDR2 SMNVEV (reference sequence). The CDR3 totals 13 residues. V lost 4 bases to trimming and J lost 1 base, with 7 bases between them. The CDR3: CASSSYSQETQYF. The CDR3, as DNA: TGTGCCAGCAGTTCCTACTCCCAAGAGACCCAGTACTTC.

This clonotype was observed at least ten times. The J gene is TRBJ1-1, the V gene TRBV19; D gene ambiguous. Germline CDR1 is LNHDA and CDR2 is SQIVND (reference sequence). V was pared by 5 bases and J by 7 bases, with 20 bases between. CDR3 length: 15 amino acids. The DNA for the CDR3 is TGTGCCAGTAGTGCGGGAAGTTCCGGGCGGGGTGAAGCTTTCTTT. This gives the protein CASSAGSSGRGEAFF.

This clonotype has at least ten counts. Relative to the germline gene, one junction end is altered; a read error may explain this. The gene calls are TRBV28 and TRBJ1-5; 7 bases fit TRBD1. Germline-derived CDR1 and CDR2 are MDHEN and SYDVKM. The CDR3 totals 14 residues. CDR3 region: CASSLGQENRPQHF. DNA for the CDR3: TGTGCCAGCAGTCTAGGACAGGAAAATCGGCCCCAGCATTTT.

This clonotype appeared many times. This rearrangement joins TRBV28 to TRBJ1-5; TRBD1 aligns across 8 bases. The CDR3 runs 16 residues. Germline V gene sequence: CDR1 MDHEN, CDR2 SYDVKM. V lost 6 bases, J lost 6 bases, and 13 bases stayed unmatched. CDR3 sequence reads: CASRPGSAGGFQPQHF. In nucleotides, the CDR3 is TGTGCCAGCAGGCCAGGAAGTGCAGGGGGCTTTCAGCCCCAGCATTTT.

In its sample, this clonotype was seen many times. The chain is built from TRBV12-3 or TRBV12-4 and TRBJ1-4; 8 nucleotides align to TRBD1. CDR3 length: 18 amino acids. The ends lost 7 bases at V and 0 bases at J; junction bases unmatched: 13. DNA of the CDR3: TGTGCCAGCACCCCAGACAGGGGTCCCCTCTCAACTAATGAAAAACTGTTTTTT. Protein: CASTPDRGPLSTNEKLFF.

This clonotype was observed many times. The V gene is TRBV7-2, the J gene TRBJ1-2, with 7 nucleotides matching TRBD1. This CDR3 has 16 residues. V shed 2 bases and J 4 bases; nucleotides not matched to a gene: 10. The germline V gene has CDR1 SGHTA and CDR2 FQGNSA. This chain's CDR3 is CASSLPGQLSAYGYTF. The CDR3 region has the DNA TGTGCCAGCAGCTTACCGGGACAGCTTTCTGCCTATGGCTACACCTTC.

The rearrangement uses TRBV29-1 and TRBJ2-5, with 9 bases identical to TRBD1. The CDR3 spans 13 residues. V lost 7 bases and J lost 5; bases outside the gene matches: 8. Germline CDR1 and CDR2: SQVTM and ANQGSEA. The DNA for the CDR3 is TGCAGCGACGGGACAGGGTTAGGGGAGACCCAGTACTTC. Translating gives CSDGTGLGETQYF.

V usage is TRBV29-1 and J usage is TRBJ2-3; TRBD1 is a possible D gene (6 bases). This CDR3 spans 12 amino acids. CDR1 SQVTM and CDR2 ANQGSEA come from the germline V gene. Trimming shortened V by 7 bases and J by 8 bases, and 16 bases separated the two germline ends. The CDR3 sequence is CSAAGDTSTQYF. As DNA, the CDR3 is TGCAGCGCCGCCGGGGACACCAGTACGCAGTATTTT.

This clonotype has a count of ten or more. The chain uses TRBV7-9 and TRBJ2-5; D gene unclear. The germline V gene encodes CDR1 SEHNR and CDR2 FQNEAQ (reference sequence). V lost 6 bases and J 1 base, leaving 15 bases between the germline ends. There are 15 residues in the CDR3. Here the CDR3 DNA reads TGTGCCAGCAGTTCACTGAACGGGCTCCAAGAGACCCAGTACTTC. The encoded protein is CASSSLNGLQETQYF.

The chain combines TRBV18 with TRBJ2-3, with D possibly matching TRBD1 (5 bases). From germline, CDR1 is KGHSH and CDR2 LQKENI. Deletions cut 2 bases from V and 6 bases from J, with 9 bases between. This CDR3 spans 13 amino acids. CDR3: CASSPGAADTQYF. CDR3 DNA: TGTGCCAGCTCACCAGGGGCCGCGGATACGCAGTATTTT.

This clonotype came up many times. In nucleotides, the CDR3 is TGTGCCAGCAGTGCGGGACAGGGGAGGAACAATGAGCAGTTCTTC. Translation: CASSAGQGRNNEQFF. The chain has TRBV6-2 or TRBV6-3 and TRBJ2-1; 10 nucleotides align to TRBD1. The trim removed 5 bases at V and 5 bases at J, leaving 6 bases unmatched. CDR1 is MNHEY, CDR2 SVGEGT, per germline. This CDR3 contains 15 residues.

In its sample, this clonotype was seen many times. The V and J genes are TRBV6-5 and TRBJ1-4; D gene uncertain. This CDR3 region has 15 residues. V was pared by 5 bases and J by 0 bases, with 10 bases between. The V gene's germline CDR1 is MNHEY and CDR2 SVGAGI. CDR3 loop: CASSPLFTTNEKLFF. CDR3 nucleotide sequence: TGTGCCAGCAGTCCCCTCTTTACAACTAATGAAAAACTGTTTTTT.

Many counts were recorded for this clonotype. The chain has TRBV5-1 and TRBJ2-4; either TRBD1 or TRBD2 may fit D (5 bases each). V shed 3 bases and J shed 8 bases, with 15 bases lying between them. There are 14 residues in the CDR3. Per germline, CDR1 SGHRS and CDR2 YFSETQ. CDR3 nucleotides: TGCGCCAGCAGCTCGGGACGGCCTTTGGACATTCAGTACTTC. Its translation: CASSSGRPLDIQYF.